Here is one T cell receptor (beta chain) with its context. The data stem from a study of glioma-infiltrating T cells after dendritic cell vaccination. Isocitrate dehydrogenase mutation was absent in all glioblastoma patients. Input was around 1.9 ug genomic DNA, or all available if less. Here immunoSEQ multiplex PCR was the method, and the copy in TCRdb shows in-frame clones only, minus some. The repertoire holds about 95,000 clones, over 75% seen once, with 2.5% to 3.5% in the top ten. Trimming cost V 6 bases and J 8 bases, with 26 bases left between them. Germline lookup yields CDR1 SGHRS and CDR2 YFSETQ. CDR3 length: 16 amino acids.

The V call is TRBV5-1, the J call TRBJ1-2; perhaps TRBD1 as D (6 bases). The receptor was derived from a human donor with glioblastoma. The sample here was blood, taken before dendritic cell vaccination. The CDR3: CASTPDGTLRSAGYTF. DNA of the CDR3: TGCGCCAGCACCCCCGACGGGACACTCCGCTCGGCGGGCTACACCTTC.